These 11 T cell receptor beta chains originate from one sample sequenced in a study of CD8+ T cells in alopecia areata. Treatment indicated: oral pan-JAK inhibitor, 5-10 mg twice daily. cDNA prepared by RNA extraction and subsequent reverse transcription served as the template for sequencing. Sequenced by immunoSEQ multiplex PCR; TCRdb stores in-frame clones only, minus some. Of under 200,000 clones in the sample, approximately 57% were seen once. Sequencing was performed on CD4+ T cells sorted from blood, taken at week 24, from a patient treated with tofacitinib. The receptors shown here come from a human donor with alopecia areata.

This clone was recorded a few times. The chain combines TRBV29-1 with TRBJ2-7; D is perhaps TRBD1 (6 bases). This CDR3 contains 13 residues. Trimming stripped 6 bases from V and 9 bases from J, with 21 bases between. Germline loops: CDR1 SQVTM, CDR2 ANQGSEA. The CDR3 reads CSVVPPAGDRQYF. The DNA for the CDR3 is TGCAGCGTCGTACCCCCGGCAGGGGACCGGCAGTACTTC.

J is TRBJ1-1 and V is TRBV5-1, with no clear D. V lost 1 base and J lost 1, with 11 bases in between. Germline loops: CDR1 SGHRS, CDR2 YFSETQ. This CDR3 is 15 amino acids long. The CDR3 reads CASSLLRFTNTEAFF. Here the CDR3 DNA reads TGCGCCAGCAGCTTGTTGCGGTTTACGAACACTGAAGCTTTCTTT.

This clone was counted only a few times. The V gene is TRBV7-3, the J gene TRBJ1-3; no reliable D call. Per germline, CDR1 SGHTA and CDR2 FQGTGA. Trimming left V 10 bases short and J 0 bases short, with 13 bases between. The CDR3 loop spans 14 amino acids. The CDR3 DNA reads TGTGCCATCTCTCCAGCCTTCTCTGGAAACACCATATATTTT. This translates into CAISPAFSGNTIYF.

CDR3 in amino acids: CSVLGDPGSPLHF. The CDR3 nucleotides read TGCAGCGTCTTGGGGGACCCCGGTTCACCCCTCCACTTT. The chain couples TRBV29-1 to TRBJ1-6; tentative D call: TRBD1 (5 bases). The germline V gene has CDR1 SQVTM and CDR2 ANQGSEA. The V and J ends lost 6 bases and 9 bases respectively, with 15 bases between them. The CDR3 consists of 13 residues.

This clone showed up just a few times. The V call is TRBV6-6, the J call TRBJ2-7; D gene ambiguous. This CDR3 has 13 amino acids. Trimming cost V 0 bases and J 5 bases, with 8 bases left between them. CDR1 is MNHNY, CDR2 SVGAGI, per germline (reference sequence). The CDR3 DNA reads TGTGCCAGCAGTTACTCGATGTACAACGAGCAGTACTTC. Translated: CASSYSMYNEQYF.

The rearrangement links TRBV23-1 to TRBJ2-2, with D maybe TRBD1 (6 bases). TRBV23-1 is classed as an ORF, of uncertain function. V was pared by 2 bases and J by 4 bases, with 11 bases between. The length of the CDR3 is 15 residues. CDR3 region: CASSQTGLCTGELFF. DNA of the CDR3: TGCGCCAGCAGTCAAACAGGGCTTTGCACCGGGGAGCTGTTTTTT.

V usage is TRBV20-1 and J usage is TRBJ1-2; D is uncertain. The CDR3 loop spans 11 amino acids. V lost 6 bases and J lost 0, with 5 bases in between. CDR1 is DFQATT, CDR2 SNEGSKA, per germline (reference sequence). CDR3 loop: CSASANYGYTF. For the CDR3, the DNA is TGCAGTGCGTCAGCTAACTATGGCTACACCTTC.

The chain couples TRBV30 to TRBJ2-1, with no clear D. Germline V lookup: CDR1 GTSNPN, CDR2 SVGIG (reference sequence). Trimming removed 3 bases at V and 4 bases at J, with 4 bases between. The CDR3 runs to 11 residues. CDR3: CAWRTYNEQFF. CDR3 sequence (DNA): TGTGCCTGGAGGACGTACAATGAGCAGTTCTTC.

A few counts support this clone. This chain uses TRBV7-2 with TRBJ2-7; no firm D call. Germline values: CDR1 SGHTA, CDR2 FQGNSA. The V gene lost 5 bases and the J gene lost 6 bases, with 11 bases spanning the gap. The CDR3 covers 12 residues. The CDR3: CASSLSTIEQYF. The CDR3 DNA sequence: TGTGCCAGCAGCCTCTCTACCATCGAGCAGTACTTC.

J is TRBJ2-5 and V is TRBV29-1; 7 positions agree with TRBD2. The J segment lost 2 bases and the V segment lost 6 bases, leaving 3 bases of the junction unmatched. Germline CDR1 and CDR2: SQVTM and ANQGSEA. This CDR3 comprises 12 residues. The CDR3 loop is CSVSRGQETQYF. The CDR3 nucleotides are TGCAGCGTGTCGCGGGGGCAAGAGACCCAGTACTTC.

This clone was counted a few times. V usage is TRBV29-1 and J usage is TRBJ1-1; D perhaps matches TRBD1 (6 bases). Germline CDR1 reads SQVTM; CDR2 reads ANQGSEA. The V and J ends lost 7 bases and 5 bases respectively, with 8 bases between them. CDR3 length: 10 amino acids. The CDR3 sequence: CSGGRTEAFF. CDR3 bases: TGCAGCGGGGGGCGGACTGAAGCTTTCTTT.